This T cell receptor beta chain emerged from a study of blood T cell repertoires in COVID-19. Whole-study context: The United States, Italy and Spain provided the acute and convalescent COVID-19 samples. Sample material is recorded as cDNA or gDNA derived from T cells, B-cell-depleted T cells, or PBMCs.

As handled by the study authors: Reference gene primer amplification gave estimated nucleated cell counts. Clones were sequenced by immunoSEQ multiplex PCR, and TCRdb holds only the in-frame ones, with some missing. V, J and clone size are taken as reported in that table, and D and trimming were inferred from the DNA itself. The profile shows over 100,000 clones, 85% of them singletons. V lost 2 bases and J lost 5, with 12 bases in between. CDR3 length: 14 amino acids. From germline, CDR1 is SGHTA and CDR2 FQGTGA. The sequencing sample was made of peripheral blood. The TCR originated in a man aged 35 to 55 with acute or convalescent COVID-19. V usage is TRBV7-3 and J usage is TRBJ1-1; perhaps TRBD1 as D (5 bases). The DNA of the CDR3 is TGTGCCAGCAGCTTATATCGGGGGGGAACTGAAGCTTTCTTT. Its protein is CASSLYRGGTEAFF.